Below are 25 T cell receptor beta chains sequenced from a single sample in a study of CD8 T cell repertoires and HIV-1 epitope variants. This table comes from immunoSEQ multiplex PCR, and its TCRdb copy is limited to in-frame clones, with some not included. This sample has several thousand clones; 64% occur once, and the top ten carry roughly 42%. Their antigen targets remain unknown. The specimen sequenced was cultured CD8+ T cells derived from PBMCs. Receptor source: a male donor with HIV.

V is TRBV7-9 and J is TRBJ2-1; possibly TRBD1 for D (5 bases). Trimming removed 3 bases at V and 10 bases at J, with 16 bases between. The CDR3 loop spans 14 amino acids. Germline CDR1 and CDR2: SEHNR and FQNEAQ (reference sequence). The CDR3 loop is CASSLGVGAREQFF. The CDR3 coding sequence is TGTGCCAGCAGCTTGGGTGTAGGGGCTCGAGAGCAGTTCTTC. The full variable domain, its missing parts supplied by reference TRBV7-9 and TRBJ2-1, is DTGVSQNPRHKITKRGQNVTFRCDPISEHNRLYWYRQTLGQGPEFLTYFQNEAQLEKSRLLSDRFSAERPKGSFSTLEIQRTEQGDSAMYLCASSLGVGAREQFFGPGTRLTVL.

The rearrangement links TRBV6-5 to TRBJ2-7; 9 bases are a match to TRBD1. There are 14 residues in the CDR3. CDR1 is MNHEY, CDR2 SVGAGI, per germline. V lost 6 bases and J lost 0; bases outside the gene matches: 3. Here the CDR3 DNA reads TGTGCCAGCAGACAGGGGGCTTCCTCCTACGAGCAGTACTTC. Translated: CASRQGASSYEQYF.

CDR3 nucleotide sequence: TGTGCCAGCAGTTTGGGAGCGGGGGGGAGTTACTCCTACAATGAGCAGTTCTTC. Encoded protein: CASSLGAGGSYSYNEQFF. The chain joins TRBV27 to TRBJ2-1; 10 bases are a match to TRBD2. CDR1 is MNHEY and CDR2 is SMNVEV in the germline V gene (reference sequence). Unmatched junction bases numbered 8, after V lost 3 bases and J lost 0 bases. CDR3 length: 18 amino acids.

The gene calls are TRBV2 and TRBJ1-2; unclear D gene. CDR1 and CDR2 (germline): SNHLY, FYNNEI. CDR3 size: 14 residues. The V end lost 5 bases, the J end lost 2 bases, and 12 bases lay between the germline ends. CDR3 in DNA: TGTGCCAGCAGTCGGCTGGCCGACAACTATGGCTACACCTTC. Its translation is CASSRLADNYGYTF. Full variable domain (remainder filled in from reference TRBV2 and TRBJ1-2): EPEVTQTPSHQVTQMGQEVILRCVPISNHLYFYWYRQILGQKVEFLVSFYNNEISEKSEIFDDQFSVERPDGSNFTLKIRSTKLEDSAMYFCASSRLADNYGYTFGSGTRLTVV.

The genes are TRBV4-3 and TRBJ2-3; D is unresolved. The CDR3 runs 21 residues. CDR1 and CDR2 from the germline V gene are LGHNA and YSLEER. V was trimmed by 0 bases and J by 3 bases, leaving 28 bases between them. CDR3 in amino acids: CASSQDPPRLNLISGTDTQYF. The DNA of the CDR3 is TGCGCCAGCAGCCAAGATCCTCCCCGCCTCAACCTTATCTCTGGAACAGATACGCAGTATTTT.

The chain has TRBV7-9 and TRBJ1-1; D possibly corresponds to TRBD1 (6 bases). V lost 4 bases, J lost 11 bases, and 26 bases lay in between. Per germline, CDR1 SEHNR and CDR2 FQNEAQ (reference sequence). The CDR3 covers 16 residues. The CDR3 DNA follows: TGTGCCAGCAGCTCAGACGTGAGGAGCGGGACAAGTCGGGCTTTCTTT. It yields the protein CASSSDVRSGTSRAFF.

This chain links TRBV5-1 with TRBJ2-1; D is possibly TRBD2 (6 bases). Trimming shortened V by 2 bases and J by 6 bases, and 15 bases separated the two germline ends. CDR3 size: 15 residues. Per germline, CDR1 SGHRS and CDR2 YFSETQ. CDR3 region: CASSLTSSFPNEQFF. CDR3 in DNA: TGCGCCAGCAGCTTAACTAGCTCCTTCCCCAATGAGCAGTTCTTC. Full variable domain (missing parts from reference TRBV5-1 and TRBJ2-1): KAGVTQTPRYLIKTRGQQVTLSCSPISGHRSVSWYQQTPGQGLQFLFEYFSETQRNKGNFPGRFSGRQFSNSRSEMNVSTLELGDSALYLCASSLTSSFPNEQFFGPGTRLTVL.

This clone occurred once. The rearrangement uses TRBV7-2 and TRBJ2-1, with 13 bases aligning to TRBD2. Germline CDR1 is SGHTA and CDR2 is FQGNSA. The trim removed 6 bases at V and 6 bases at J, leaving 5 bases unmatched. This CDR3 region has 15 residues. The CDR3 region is CASSMTSGRLNEQFF. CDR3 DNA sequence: TGTGCCAGCAGTATGACTAGCGGGAGGCTCAATGAGCAGTTCTTC.

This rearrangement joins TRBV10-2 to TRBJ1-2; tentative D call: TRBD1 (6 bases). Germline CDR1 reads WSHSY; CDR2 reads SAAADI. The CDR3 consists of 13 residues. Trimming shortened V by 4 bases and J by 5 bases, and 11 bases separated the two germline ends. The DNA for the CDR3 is TGCGCCAGCAGTGGACAGGCTCTTTATGGCTACACCTTC. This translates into CASSGQALYGYTF.

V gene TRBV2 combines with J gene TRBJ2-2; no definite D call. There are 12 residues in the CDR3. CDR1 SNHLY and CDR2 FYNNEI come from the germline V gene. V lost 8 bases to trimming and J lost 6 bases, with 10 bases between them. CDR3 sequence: CASGPAPGELFF. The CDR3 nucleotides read TGTGCCAGCGGCCCAGCGCCCGGGGAGCTGTTTTTT.

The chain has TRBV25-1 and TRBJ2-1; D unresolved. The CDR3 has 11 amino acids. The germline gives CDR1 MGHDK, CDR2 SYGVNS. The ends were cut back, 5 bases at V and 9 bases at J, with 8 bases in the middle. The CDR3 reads CASSRLGEQFF. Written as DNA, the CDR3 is TGTGCCAGCAGTCGGCTCGGTGAGCAGTTCTTC.

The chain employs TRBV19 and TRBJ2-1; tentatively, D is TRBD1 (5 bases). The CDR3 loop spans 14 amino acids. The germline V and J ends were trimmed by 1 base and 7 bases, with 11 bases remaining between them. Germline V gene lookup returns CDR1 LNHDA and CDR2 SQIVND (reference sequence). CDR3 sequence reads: CASSIVQGENEQFF. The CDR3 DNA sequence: TGTGCCAGTAGTATAGTTCAGGGTGAAAATGAGCAGTTCTTC.

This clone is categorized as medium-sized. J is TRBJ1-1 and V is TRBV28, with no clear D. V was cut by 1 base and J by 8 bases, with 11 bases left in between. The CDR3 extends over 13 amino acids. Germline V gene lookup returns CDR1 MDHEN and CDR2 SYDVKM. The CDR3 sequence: CASSLLGSGEAFF. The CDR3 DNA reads TGTGCCAGCAGTTTATTGGGCTCGGGGGAAGCTTTCTTT. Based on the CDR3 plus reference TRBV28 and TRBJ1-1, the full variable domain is DVKVTQSSRYLVKRTGEKVFLECVQDMDHENMFWYRQDPGLGLRLIYFSYDVKMKEKGDIPEGYSVSREKKERFSLILESASTNQTSMYLCASSLLGSGEAFFGQGTRLTVV.

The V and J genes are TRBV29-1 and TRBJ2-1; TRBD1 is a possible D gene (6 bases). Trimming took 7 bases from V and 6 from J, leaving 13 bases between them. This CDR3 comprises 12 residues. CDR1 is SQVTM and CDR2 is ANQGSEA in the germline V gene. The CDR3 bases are TGCAGCGGGGACAATACGGGCAATGAGCAGTTCTTC. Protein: CSGDNTGNEQFF.

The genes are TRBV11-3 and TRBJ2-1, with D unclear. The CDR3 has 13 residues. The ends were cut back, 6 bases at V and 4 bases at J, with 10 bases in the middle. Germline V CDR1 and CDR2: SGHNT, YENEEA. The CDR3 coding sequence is TGTGCCAGCAGTTTCCGGTCGTACAATGAGCAGTTCTTC. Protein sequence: CASSFRSYNEQFF.

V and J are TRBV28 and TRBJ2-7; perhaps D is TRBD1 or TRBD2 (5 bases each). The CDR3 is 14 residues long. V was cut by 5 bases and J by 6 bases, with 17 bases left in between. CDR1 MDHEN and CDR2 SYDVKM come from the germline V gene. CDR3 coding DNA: TGTGCCAGCAGTCTCCTATTGAGGGGTAGCGAGCAGTACTTC. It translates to CASSLLLRGSEQYF.

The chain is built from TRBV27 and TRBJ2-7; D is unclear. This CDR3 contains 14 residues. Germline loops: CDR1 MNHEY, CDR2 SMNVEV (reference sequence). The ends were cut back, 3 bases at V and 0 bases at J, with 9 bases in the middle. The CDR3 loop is CASSFRLSSYEQYF. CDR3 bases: TGTGCCAGCAGTTTTCGGCTGAGCTCCTACGAGCAGTACTTC.

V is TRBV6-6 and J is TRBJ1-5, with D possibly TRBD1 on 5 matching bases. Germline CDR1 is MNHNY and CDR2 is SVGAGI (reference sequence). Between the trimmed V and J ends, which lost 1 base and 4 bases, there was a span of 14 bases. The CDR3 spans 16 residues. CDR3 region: CASSYYGGATNQPQHF. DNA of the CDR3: TGTGCCAGCAGTTACTATGGTGGGGCCACTAATCAGCCCCAGCATTTT.

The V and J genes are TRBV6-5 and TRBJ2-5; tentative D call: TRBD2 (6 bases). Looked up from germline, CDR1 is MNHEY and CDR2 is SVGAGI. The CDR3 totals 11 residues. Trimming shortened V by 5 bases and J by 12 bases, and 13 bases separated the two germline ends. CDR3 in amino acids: CASSQPGEEYF. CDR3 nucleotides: TGTGCCAGCAGTCAGCCGGGAGAAGAGTACTTC.

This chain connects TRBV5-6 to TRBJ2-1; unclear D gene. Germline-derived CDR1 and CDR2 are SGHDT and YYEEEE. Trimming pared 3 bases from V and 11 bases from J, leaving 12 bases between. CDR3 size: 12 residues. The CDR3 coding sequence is TGTGCCAGCAGCTCTATCCAAAATCAGCAGTTCTTC. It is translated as CASSSIQNQQFF.

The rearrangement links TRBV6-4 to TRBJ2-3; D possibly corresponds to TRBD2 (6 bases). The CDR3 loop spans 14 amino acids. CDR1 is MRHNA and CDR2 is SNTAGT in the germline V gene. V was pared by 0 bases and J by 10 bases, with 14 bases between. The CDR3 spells CASSDSGLSSSQYF. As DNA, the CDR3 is TGTGCCAGCAGTGACTCGGGACTGTCTTCCTCGCAGTATTTT.

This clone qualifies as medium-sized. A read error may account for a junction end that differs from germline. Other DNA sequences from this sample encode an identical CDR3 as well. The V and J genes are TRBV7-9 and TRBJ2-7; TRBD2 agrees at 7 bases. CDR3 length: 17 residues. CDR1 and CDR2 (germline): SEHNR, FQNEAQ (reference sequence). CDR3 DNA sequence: TGTGCCAGCAGATTAGATGGTCCTAGCGGAGCCCCCTACGAGCAGTACTTC. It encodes CASRLDGPSGAPYEQYF.

The CDR3 reads CSVGRPNTGELFF. Here the CDR3 DNA reads TGCAGCGTTGGACGTCCGAACACCGGGGAGCTGTTTTTT. The gene calls are TRBV29-1 and TRBJ2-2; D not certain. The ends were cut back, 4 bases at V and 0 bases at J, with 6 bases in the middle. CDR3 length: 13 amino acids. CDR1 is SQVTM and CDR2 is ANQGSEA in the germline V gene.

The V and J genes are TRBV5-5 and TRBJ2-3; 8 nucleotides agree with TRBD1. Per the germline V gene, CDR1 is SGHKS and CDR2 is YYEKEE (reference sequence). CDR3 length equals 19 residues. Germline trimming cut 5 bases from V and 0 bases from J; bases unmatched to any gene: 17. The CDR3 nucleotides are TGTGCCAGCAGTCTTCTTCCCGGTCAGGGGGCGGAAAGCACAGATACGCAGTATTTT. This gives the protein CASSLLPGQGAESTDTQYF.

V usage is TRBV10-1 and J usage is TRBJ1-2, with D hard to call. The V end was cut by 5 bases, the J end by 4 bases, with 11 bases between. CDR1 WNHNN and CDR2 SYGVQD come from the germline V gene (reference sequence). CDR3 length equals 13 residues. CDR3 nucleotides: TGCGCCAGCAGTTGGACGAAGACCTATGGCTACACCTTC. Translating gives CASSWTKTYGYTF.